The present TCR beta chain was sequenced within a study of T cells in Graves' hyperthyroidism and ophthalmopathy. Study-level points and caveats: Most clonotypes expanded in the thyroid (above 0.001) were also present in blood.

This clonotype was counted many times. The antigen remains unidentified. RNA transcripts gave rise to amplified TCR beta CDR3 regions. A first-round RT-PCR of the TCR CDR3 used the HTBI primer set. TCRdb redid the calling of the multiplex PCR reads with MiXCR, one entry per CDR3 protein. There are roughly 700,000 distinct CDR3 sequences in the sample; around 15% occur only once, and roughly 16% lies in the top ten. This CDR3 contains 14 residues. Germline-derived CDR1 and CDR2 are SGHAT and FQNNGV. V was trimmed by 2 bases and J by 0 bases, leaving 8 bases between them. No ophthalmopathy progression within 18 months constituted stable Graves' hyperthyroidism. Patients between 18 and 65 years old had hyperthyroidism, newly diagnosed and lasting under 2 months. Not enrolled were patients with uncontrolled infection, other autoimmune disease, pregnancy or lactation.

The rearrangement links TRBV11-2 to TRBJ2-7; D is ambiguous. The receptor was derived from a man aged 50 to 60 with Graves' hyperthyroidism. Sequenced input: blood. CDR3 coding DNA: TGTGCCAGCAGCTTAATCCAGGCCTCCTACGAGCAGTACTTC. As protein: CASSLIQASYEQYF.